This T cell receptor beta chain was captured by sequencing in a study of graft-versus-host responses after intestinal transplantation. As for the study in general: The recipients all started with anti-thymocyte globulin induction and then took tacrolimus and steroids for around 3 years. Study observations and caveats: GvH clones turned up in recipient marrow; some had shown up first in ileum or blood. Allografts of one patient group, those with graft-donor T cell macrochimerism, had high graft-versus-host to host-versus-graft clonal ratios. Early post-transplant declines in HvG were associated with peak levels of circulating GvH clones.

Clones were sequenced by immunoSEQ multiplex PCR, and TCRdb holds only the in-frame ones, with some missing. The sample consists of tens of thousands of clones, 90% to 95% of them appearing once. The CDR3 is 12 residues long. V was pared by 1 base and J by 4 bases, with 8 bases between. CDR1 and CDR2 from the germline V gene are SQVTM and ANQGSEA. This clone came up once. Its specificity is not known. The sequencing used unstimulated CD8+ T cells sorted from spleen or lymph node cells, collected before transplant. This sequence originates from a human donor who was the organ donor for an intestinal transplant. The chain uses TRBV29-1 and TRBJ2-7; D remains unclear. For the CDR3, the DNA is TGCAGCGTTGAAGCGGAAGAATACGAGCAGTACTTC. Its translation is CSVEAEEYEQYF.